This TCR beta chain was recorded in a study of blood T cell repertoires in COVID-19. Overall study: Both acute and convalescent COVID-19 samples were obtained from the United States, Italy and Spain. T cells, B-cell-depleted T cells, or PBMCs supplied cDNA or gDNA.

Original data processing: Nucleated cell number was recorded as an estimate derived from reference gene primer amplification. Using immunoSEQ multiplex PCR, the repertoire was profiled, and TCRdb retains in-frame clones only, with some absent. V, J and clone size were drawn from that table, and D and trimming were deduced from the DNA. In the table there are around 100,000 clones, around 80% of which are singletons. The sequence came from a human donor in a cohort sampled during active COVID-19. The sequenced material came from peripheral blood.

DNA of the CDR3: TGTGCCAGCTCACTCCAGGGGGCTACGCAGTATTTT. Translation gives CASSLQGATQYF. The gene calls are TRBV18 and TRBJ2-3; 8 bases fit TRBD1. The trim removed 4 bases at V and 8 bases at J, leaving 2 bases unmatched. Germline V gene lookup returns CDR1 KGHSH and CDR2 LQKENI. The CDR3 consists of 12 residues.